This TCR beta chain originates from a study of shared clonotypes between healthy human individuals. Naivety among CD8 cells was defined by CD45RO negativity and positive CCR7 selection, thereby excluding terminally differentiated effector memory CD45RA+ cells. The data were produced by immunoSEQ multiplex PCR, yet TCRdb's version contains in-frame clones alone and is incomplete. The table shows around 2,000,000 clones, with around 93% occurring only once. This CDR3 is 16 amino acids long. Germline V CDR1 and CDR2: LNHDA, SQIVND (reference sequence). The V segment lost 2 bases and the J segment 4 bases; nucleotides outside the gene matches: 8. Study results and caveats: Donors were few, which limited the genetic and exposure-history diversity represented.

As for this clone: Antigen unknown.

Sequenced material: naive CD8+ T cells from PBMCs. J is TRBJ1-5 and V is TRBV19; TRBD1 agrees at 7 bases. This TCR derives from a man between 18 and 35 years old in good health. Some clones in this sample may be carry-over from other donors' samples. The CDR3 DNA reads TGTGCCAGTAGTATAACTCCGGGACAGACAAATCAGCCCCAGCATTTT. It is translated as CASSITPGQTNQPQHF. Supplemented by reference TRBV19 and TRBJ1-5, the full variable domain reads DGGITQSPKYLFRKEGQNVTLSCEQNLNHDAMYWYRQDPGQGLRLIYYSQIVNDFQKGDIAEGYSVSREKKESFPLTVTSAQKNPTAFYLCASSITPGQTNQPQHFGDGTRLSIL.